Listed here are 27 T cell receptor beta chains from one sample, sequenced in a study of T cell repertoires in cytomegalovirus infection. These receptors lack a known antigen. TCRdb analysed the reads with MiXCR anew, one entry per CDR3 protein. The sample holds about 340,000 distinct CDR3 sequences; 29% are singletons and the top ten take 15% to 20%. The sample consisted of cultured PBMCs, taken from culture after CMV antigen stimulation. Source of these receptors: a human donor in good health (CMV status not recorded). Some clones in this sample may be carry-over from other donors' samples.

This rearrangement joins TRBV20-1 to TRBJ2-2; D unclear. The CDR3 has 14 amino acids. Trimming left V 1 base short and J 4 bases short, with 10 bases between. In germline, CDR1 is DFQATT, CDR2 SNEGSKA (reference sequence). The CDR3 sequence: CSARGDTATGELFF. Here the CDR3 DNA reads TGCAGTGCTAGAGGAGATACCGCCACCGGGGAGCTGTTTTTT.

A few counts support this clonotype. This chain uses TRBV2 with TRBJ2-6; tentatively, D is TRBD1 (5 bases). Germline V CDR1 and CDR2: SNHLY, FYNNEI. The CDR3 consists of 16 residues. V lost 5 bases to trimming and J lost 0 bases, with 11 bases between them. Written as DNA, the CDR3 is TGTGCCAGCAGTCTAACAGGTCACTCTGGGGCCAACGTCCTGACTTTC. Amino acids: CASSLTGHSGANVLTF.

The chain carries TRBV15 and TRBJ2-1, with TRBD2 matching 8 bases. Trimming at V came to 8 bases and at J to 9 bases, leaving 18 bases not matched to a gene. This CDR3 has 16 residues. Germline values: CDR1 LNHNV, CDR2 YYDKDF (reference sequence). The CDR3: CATDHMNSGGPGEQFF. CDR3 DNA sequence: TGTGCCACCGACCATATGAATTCGGGAGGGCCGGGTGAGCAGTTCTTC.

This clonotype was detected a few times. The J gene is TRBJ1-2, the V gene TRBV4-2, with 7 bases matching TRBD1. CDR1 and CDR2 from the germline V gene are LGHNA and YNFKEQ. The trim removed 0 bases at V and 1 base at J, leaving 5 bases unmatched. The CDR3 has 16 residues. CDR3 sequence reads: CASSQEGDSRNYGYTF. For the CDR3, the DNA is TGTGCCAGCAGCCAAGAGGGGGACAGCCGTAACTATGGCTACACCTTC.

A few counts support this clonotype. V is TRBV4-2 and J is TRBJ2-1, with 11 bases fitting TRBD2. The germline gives CDR1 LGHNA, CDR2 YNFKEQ. There are 17 residues in the CDR3. The ends lost 1 base at V and 8 bases at J; junction bases unmatched: 10. The CDR3 sequence: CASSQALAGGRGDEQFF. The CDR3 DNA sequence: TGTGCCAGCAGCCAAGCCCTAGCGGGAGGAAGGGGTGATGAGCAGTTCTTC.

This clonotype was counted a single time. The chain couples TRBV6-5 to TRBJ1-6; no clear D. The germline V gene has CDR1 MNHEY and CDR2 SVGAGI. The CDR3 is 15 residues long. Trimming cost V 0 bases and J 7 bases, with 10 bases left between them. The CDR3 reads CASSYSTAGNSPLHF. As DNA, the CDR3 is TGTGCCAGCAGTTACTCTACGGCTGGCAATTCACCCCTCCACTTT.

This clonotype appeared a few times. The rearrangement links TRBV6-5 to TRBJ2-7, with 15 bases lining up with TRBD2. The V segment lost 5 bases and the J segment 5 bases; nucleotides outside the gene matches: 10. The CDR3 is 17 amino acids. Germline V gene sequence: CDR1 MNHEY, CDR2 SVGAGI. The CDR3 sequence is CASSRPQGLAGGNEQYF. The CDR3 DNA follows: TGTGCCAGCAGTCGCCCACAGGGACTAGCGGGAGGAAACGAGCAGTACTTC.

The chain uses TRBV7-6 and TRBJ2-7; D gene uncertain. Germline V lookup: CDR1 SGHVS, CDR2 FNYEAQ. CDR3 size: 14 residues. V was pared by 6 bases and J by 2 bases, with 14 bases between. CDR3 sequence: CASSFLGMPYEQYF. As DNA, the CDR3 is TGTGCCAGCAGTTTTCTCGGTATGCCCTACGAGCAGTACTTC.

The chain links TRBV4-1 to TRBJ2-2, with D possibly matching TRBD1 (5 bases). V was pared by 2 bases and J by 0 bases, with 22 bases between. Germline V gene data show CDR1 as MGHRA and CDR2 as YSYEKL. This CDR3 is 20 amino acids long. CDR3 nucleotides: TGCGCCAGCAGCCAACCCTCTTCGGCAGGGCCATATGCGAACACCGGGGAGCTGTTTTTT. It is translated as CASSQPSSAGPYANTGELFF.

This chain connects TRBV19 to TRBJ1-1, with D unresolved. Between the trimmed V and J ends, which lost 7 bases and 2 bases, there was a span of 8 bases. This CDR3 contains 12 residues. Per germline, CDR1 LNHDA and CDR2 SQIVND (reference sequence). CDR3 amino acids: CASKVANTEAFF. The CDR3 region has the DNA TGTGCCAGTAAGGTAGCTAACACTGAAGCTTTCTTT. The entire variable domain, with the rest obtained from reference TRBV19 and TRBJ1-1, is as follows: DGGITQSPKYLFRKEGQNVTLSCEQNLNHDAMYWYRQDPGQGLRLIYYSQIVNDFQKGDIAEGYSVSREKKESFPLTVTSAQKNPTAFYLCASKVANTEAFFGQGTRLTVV.

The chain employs TRBV19 and TRBJ1-5; weak D call: TRBD1 (5 bases). The CDR3 runs 13 residues. The germline V gene encodes CDR1 LNHDA and CDR2 SQIVND (reference sequence). Between the trimmed V and J ends, which lost 5 bases and 9 bases, there was a span of 14 bases. CDR3 in DNA: TGTGCCAGTAGTGAGGGACGGGGGATGCCCCAGCATTTT. Translated: CASSEGRGMPQHF. The full variable domain, in which reference TRBV19 and TRBJ1-5 provide the parts outside the CDR3, is DGGITQSPKYLFRKEGQNVTLSCEQNLNHDAMYWYRQDPGQGLRLIYYSQIVNDFQKGDIAEGYSVSREKKESFPLTVTSAQKNPTAFYLCASSEGRGMPQHFGDGTRLSIL.

This clonotype was seen many times. The chain uses TRBV7-2 and TRBJ1-2; D is perhaps TRBD1 (5 bases). The CDR3 is 13 amino acids. In germline, CDR1 is SGHTA, CDR2 FQGNSA. V was trimmed by 5 bases and J by 6 bases, leaving 13 bases between them. As DNA, the CDR3 is TGTGCCAGCAGCCCGACCCAGGGAGATGGCTACACCTTC. This encodes CASSPTQGDGYTF. Variable domain in full (rest from reference TRBV7-2 and TRBJ1-2): GAGVSQSPSNKVTEKGKDVELRCDPISGHTALYWYRQSLGQGLEFLIYFQGNSAPDKSGLPSDRFSAERTGGSVSTLTIQRTQQEDSAVYLCASSPTQGDGYTFGSGTRLTVV.

This chain joins TRBV12-3 or TRBV12-4 and TRBJ2-5, with a possible D match to TRBD2 (6 bases). This CDR3 comprises 16 residues. Trimming left V 3 bases short and J 2 bases short, with 16 bases between. The CDR3 protein is CASSLGLLAAQETQYF. In DNA, the CDR3 is TGTGCCAGCAGTTTGGGGTTACTAGCAGCACAAGAGACCCAGTACTTC.

This clonotype has only a few counts. The chain couples TRBV20-1 to TRBJ1-2; 7 bases line up with TRBD1. Germline V lookup: CDR1 DFQATT, CDR2 SNEGSKA (reference sequence). V trimming: 2 bases; J trimming: 0 bases; junction bases outside the gene matches: 15. This CDR3 is built from 18 residues. In nucleotides, the CDR3 is TGCAGTGCTAGACCTAGGCGGGACAGTGACTTAGCTAACTATGGCTACACCTTC. Residues: CSARPRRDSDLANYGYTF.

This clonotype has a handful of counts. This chain joins TRBV7-3 and TRBJ2-3; D possibly matches TRBD1 or TRBD2 (6 bases each). Trimming took 5 bases from V and 3 from J, leaving 15 bases between them. The CDR3 has 15 residues. CDR1 SGHTA and CDR2 FQGTGA come from the germline V gene. DNA of the CDR3: TGTGCCAGCAGCCTTATGGGGGGCCGTACAGATACGCAGTATTTT. Protein product: CASSLMGGRTDTQYF.

This clonotype appeared a few times. The chain recombines TRBV7-2 with TRBJ2-7; the match to TRBD2 covers 11 bases. The CDR3 extends over 14 amino acids. Germline CDR1 is SGHTA and CDR2 is FQGNSA. Losses at the gene ends were 8 bases for V and 2 bases for J; bases not matched to a gene: 5. The CDR3 here is CASAQTSGTYEQYF. In DNA form, the CDR3 reads TGTGCCAGCGCGCAGACTAGCGGGACCTACGAGCAGTACTTC.

This clonotype was seen a few times. The gene calls are TRBV12-3 or TRBV12-4 and TRBJ2-5; TRBD2 agrees at 12 bases. The ends lost 4 bases at V and 5 bases at J; junction bases unmatched: 5. The CDR3 has 15 amino acids. CDR3 protein: CASSSTTSGSETQYF. DNA of the CDR3: TGTGCCAGCAGTTCTACGACTAGCGGGAGTGAGACCCAGTACTTC.

This clonotype was counted a few times. The chain has TRBV6-1 and TRBJ2-1; possible D gene TRBD2, 5 bases. The CDR3 runs 14 residues. Trimming removed 5 bases at V and 4 bases at J, with 12 bases between. CDR1 is MNHNS, CDR2 SASEGT, per germline. As DNA, the CDR3 is TGTGCCAGCAGTTCAGAGCGGCCTTACAATGAGCAGTTCTTC. It yields the protein CASSSERPYNEQFF.

This clonotype turned up a few times. The chain joins TRBV28 to TRBJ1-2, with TRBD1 matching over 8 bases. Trimming at V came to 5 bases and at J to 2 bases, leaving 7 bases not matched to a gene. The CDR3 has 15 amino acids. From germline, CDR1 is MDHEN and CDR2 SYDVKM. CDR3 sequence reads: CASSLGDRMNYGYTF. The CDR3 nucleotides are TGTGCCAGCAGTCTTGGGGACAGGATGAACTATGGCTACACCTTC.

This clonotype was seen repeatedly, ten times or more. V gene TRBV7-2 combines with J gene TRBJ2-3; D remains unclear. Germline values: CDR1 SGHTA, CDR2 FQGNSA. This CDR3 has 14 residues. The V end lost 1 base, the J end lost 4 bases, and 9 bases lay between the germline ends. CDR3 loop: CASSLVGIADTQYF. The CDR3 DNA reads TGTGCCAGCAGCTTAGTGGGAATCGCAGATACGCAGTATTTT.

V and J are TRBV29-1 and TRBJ2-1; TRBD1 matches 11 bases. The V gene end was trimmed by 4 bases and the J gene end by 6 bases; junction bases not matched to a gene: 5. Germline-derived CDR1 and CDR2 are SQVTM and ANQGSEA. The CDR3 runs 14 residues. The chain's CDR3 is CSVVRDRGINEQFF. The CDR3, as DNA: TGCAGCGTTGTAAGGGACAGGGGGATCAATGAGCAGTTCTTC.

The table lists this clonotype with a few counts. This CDR3 is CASSPVEGGDTGELFF. CDR3 nucleotide sequence: TGTGCCAGCAGCCCTGTGGAGGGGGGTGACACCGGGGAGCTGTTTTTT. V gene TRBV3-1 combines with J gene TRBJ2-2, with D tentatively TRBD1 or TRBD2 (6 bases each). This CDR3 comprises 16 residues. The ends were cut back, 4 bases at V and 3 bases at J, with 15 bases in the middle. The V gene's germline CDR1 is LGHDT and CDR2 YNNKEL (reference sequence).

The V call is TRBV12-3 or TRBV12-4, the J call TRBJ2-1, with D tentatively TRBD2 (6 bases). CDR3 length: 16 residues. The V gene lost 1 base and the J gene lost 0 bases, with 10 bases spanning the gap. CDR3 loop: CASSLGGGASYNEQFF. Written as DNA, the CDR3 is TGTGCCAGCAGTTTAGGTGGCGGGGCCTCCTACAATGAGCAGTTCTTC.

The CDR3 DNA sequence: TGTGCCAGTATGGACAGGTTCTGGAGCAATCAGCCCCAGCATTTT. It specifies CASMDRFWSNQPQHF. This chain uses TRBV19 with TRBJ1-5; 7 bases match TRBD1. The CDR3 consists of 15 residues. The J segment lost 1 base and the V segment lost 7 bases, leaving 7 bases of the junction unmatched. Per germline, CDR1 LNHDA and CDR2 SQIVND (reference sequence).

This clonotype was seen once. The J gene is TRBJ2-1, the V gene TRBV27; D not certain. Trimming took off 5 bases at V and 3 bases at J, with 17 bases between the two ends. CDR3 length: 16 residues. CDR1 MNHEY and CDR2 SMNVEV come from the germline V gene (reference sequence). The CDR3 sequence: CASSPFVGSFYNEQFF. In DNA form, the CDR3 reads TGTGCCAGCAGTCCCTTCGTGGGCTCCTTCTACAATGAGCAGTTCTTC.

The chain combines TRBV14 with TRBJ2-5; TRBD2 matches 12 bases. V was pared by 4 bases and J by 5 bases, with 5 bases of the junction left unmatched. CDR1 is SGHDN, CDR2 FVKESK, per germline. The CDR3 is made up of 15 amino acids. CDR3 amino acids: CASSRVTSGRETQYF. In DNA, the CDR3 is TGTGCCAGCAGCCGCGTCACTAGCGGGAGGGAGACCCAGTACTTC.

This clonotype was observed a few times. The J gene is TRBJ2-5, the V gene TRBV15, with TRBD1 matching over 10 bases. J was trimmed by 3 bases and V by 3 bases; bases with no gene match: 1. The CDR3 is 14 amino acids. Germline values: CDR1 LNHNV, CDR2 YYDKDF (reference sequence). CDR3 in DNA: TGTGCCACCAGCAGGGACAGGGGGAAAGAGACCCAGTACTTC. It encodes CATSRDRGKETQYF.